This T cell receptor (beta chain) was retrieved from a study of blood T cell repertoires in COVID-19. Some clones are missing from TCRdb's copy, which holds only in-frame ones; the method was immunoSEQ multiplex PCR. The sample shows tens of thousands of clones, 81% of them seen only once. The sequenced sample was peripheral blood. The sequence was collected from a man older than 75 with COVID-19, enrolled during active disease.

The CDR3 sequence is CASSLKGADEQYF. In DNA form, the CDR3 reads TGTGCCAGCAGTTTGAAGGGGGCGGACGAGCAGTACTTC. The V and J genes are TRBV12-3 or TRBV12-4 and TRBJ2-7; 7 bases are shared with TRBD1. V lost 3 bases, J lost 5 bases, and 4 bases stayed unmatched. There are 13 residues in the CDR3.